This T cell receptor (beta chain) stems from a study of blood T cells in healthy people across ages. The germline V gene encodes CDR1 LGHNA and CDR2 YNFKEQ. The V gene lost 1 base and the J gene lost 7 bases, with 16 bases spanning the gap. The CDR3 is 15 residues long. PCR was performed a second time for about 7 to 12 cycles using a sample-barcoded 5' primer and a J-beta primer mix. TCRdb fed the 5' RACE reads into MiXCR, producing one record per CDR3 protein. This sample carries 1.5 million to 2 million distinct CDR3 sequences, about 31% of them seen once, and the ten largest clones take approximately 10%.

The sequenced sample was blood. The receptor's source is a woman in her 30s in good health. The chain recombines TRBV4-2 with TRBJ1-2, with a possible D match to TRBD1 (5 bases). This CDR3 reads CASSQGDPGRGGYTF. The CDR3 nucleotides are TGTGCCAGCAGCCAAGGGGACCCGGGGAGGGGTGGCTACACCTTC.